This T cell receptor beta chain was recovered during a study of identical twins. MiXCR was run by TCRdb on the 5' RACE reads, yielding one entry per CDR3 protein. The table has 250,000 to 300,000 distinct CDR3 sequences, approximately 8.3% seen once; the top ten hold 2.5% to 3.5%. CDR3 length: 12 residues. Between the trimmed V and J ends, which lost 10 bases and 4 bases, there was a span of 11 bases. Looked up from germline, CDR1 is MNHEY and CDR2 is SVGAGI. The data were also submitted as part of a second study, on yellow fever vaccine responses in identical twins.

Input material: CD8+ T cells sorted from blood. The TCR was taken from a woman aged 18-29 years in good health. The genes are TRBV6-5 and TRBJ2-1; the D gene is possibly TRBD1 (5 bases). CDR3 loop: CATQGLYNEQFF. The CDR3 nucleotides are TGTGCCACCCAGGGCCTATACAATGAGCAGTTCTTC.